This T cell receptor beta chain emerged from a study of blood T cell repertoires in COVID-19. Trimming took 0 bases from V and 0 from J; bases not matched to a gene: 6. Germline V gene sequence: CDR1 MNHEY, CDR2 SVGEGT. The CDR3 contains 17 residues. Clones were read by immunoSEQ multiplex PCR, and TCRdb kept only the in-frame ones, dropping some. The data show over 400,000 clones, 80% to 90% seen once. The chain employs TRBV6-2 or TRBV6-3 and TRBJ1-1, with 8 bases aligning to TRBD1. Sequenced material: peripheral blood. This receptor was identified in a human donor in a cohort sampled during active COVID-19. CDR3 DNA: TGTGCCAGCAGTTACTCCGACCGACAGGGGATGAACACTGAAGCTTTCTTT. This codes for CASSYSDRQGMNTEAFF.